This paragraph covers one TCR beta chain sequence. These data come from a study of blood T cell repertoires in COVID-19. Study summary: Sites in the United States, Italy and Spain provided acute and convalescent COVID-19 samples. PBMCs, B-cell-depleted T cells, or T cells were the source of the cDNA or gDNA that made up the material.

Methods used by the authors: Scientists estimated how many nucleated cells there were by amplifying reference gene primers. TCRdb's table, derived via immunoSEQ multiplex PCR, lists solely in-frame clones and lacks some. That table gives V, J and clone size, and the DNA gave D and trimming. The data contain 300,000 or so clones, more than 85% of them singletons. Germline-derived CDR1 and CDR2 are KGHDR and SFDVKD. With 3 bases clipped from V and 4 bases from J, the junction kept 5 bases outside the gene matches. This CDR3 region has 15 residues. The source is a man between 65 and 85 years old with acute or convalescent COVID-19. The sequenced sample was peripheral blood. The rearrangement links TRBV24-1 to TRBJ2-1; 7 bases are shared with TRBD2. In DNA form, the CDR3 reads TGTGCCACCAGTGATGGGGGGGACCGGTACAATGAGCAGTTCTTC. The encoded protein is CATSDGGDRYNEQFF.